These 10 T cell receptor beta chains came from one sample sequenced in a study of human T cells and chemical hapten exposure. TCRdb ran MiXCR on the RACE reads and lists one entry per CDR3 protein. This table has approximately 340,000 distinct CDR3 sequences, roughly 6.9% appearing once. The time point is: patch test 1, 2 weeks after DPC sensitization. The treatment was: therapeutic diphenylcyclopropenone sensitization with weekly scalp DPC. The source was whole blood, collected in connection with sensitization to the hapten diphenylcyclopropenone (DPC). These receptors originate from a woman aged 18 to 35 with alopecia areata. Some clones in this sample may be carry-over from other donors' samples.

In this sample, this clonotype turned up many times. The J gene is TRBJ2-7, the V gene TRBV7-6; D is perhaps TRBD2 (6 bases). The CDR3 runs 18 residues. CDR1 SGHVS and CDR2 FNYEAQ come from the germline V gene. V dropped 2 bases and J dropped 1 base, with 21 bases sitting between them. The CDR3 protein is CASSLTEIRDSSSYEQYF. The CDR3 coding sequence is TGTGCCAGCAGCTTAACAGAAATCCGGGACTCCTCGTCCTACGAGCAGTACTTC.

This chain's CDR3 is CSARPLLNTEAFF. DNA for the CDR3: TGCAGCGCCCGGCCCCTCTTGAACACTGAAGCTTTCTTT. The chain recombines TRBV29-1 with TRBJ1-1; no definite D call. V lost 7 bases, J lost 0 bases, and 12 bases lay in between. The germline CDR1 and CDR2 sequences are SQVTM and ANQGSEA. The CDR3 has 13 amino acids.

This clonotype appeared a few times. The rearrangement uses TRBV14 and TRBJ2-1; D is uncertain. V dropped 0 bases and J dropped 7 bases, with 10 bases sitting between them. Germline values: CDR1 SGHDN, CDR2 FVKESK. The CDR3 runs to 14 residues. The CDR3, as DNA: TGTGCCAGCAGCCAAGATACGTTGGATAATGAGCAGTTCTTC. It translates to CASSQDTLDNEQFF. The variable domain in full, with the rest retrieved from reference TRBV14 and TRBJ2-1, is EAGVTQFPSHSVIEKGQTVTLRCDPISGHDNLYWYRRVMGKEIKFLLHFVKESKQDESGMPNNRFLAERTGGTYSTLKVQPAELEDSGVYFCASSQDTLDNEQFFGPGTRLTVL.

V usage is TRBV7-8 and J usage is TRBJ1-2; a possible D gene is TRBD1 (5 bases). V was cut by 5 bases and J by 0 bases, with 16 bases left in between. The CDR3 runs to 16 residues. Germline V gene data show CDR1 as SGHVS and CDR2 as FQNEAQ. CDR3 nucleotides: TGTGCCAGCAGCGGGAGAGAGACAGCGACTAACTATGGCTACACCTTC. As protein: CASSGRETATNYGYTF.

This clonotype was observed a handful of times. The rearrangement links TRBV9 to TRBJ2-5; the D call may be TRBD1 or TRBD2 (5 bases each). The germline V gene has CDR1 SGDLS and CDR2 YYNGEE. V gave up 3 bases and J gave up 9 bases, with 15 bases separating them. The CDR3 totals 13 residues. The CDR3, as DNA: TGTGCCAGCAGCGCCGGAGGTAGGGGTTCCCAGTACTTC. It codes for CASSAGGRGSQYF.

This clonotype was observed a few times. The chain carries TRBV11-3 and TRBJ2-7, with D tentatively TRBD2 (5 bases). V shed 5 bases and J shed 7 bases, with 15 bases lying between them. This CDR3 has 13 amino acids. Germline V gives CDR1 SGHNT, CDR2 YENEEA. The CDR3 DNA follows: TGTGCCAGCAGCCTACGGACGGGCGGGGAGCAGTACTTC. This codes for CASSLRTGGEQYF. Full variable domain (missing parts from reference TRBV11-3 and TRBJ2-7): EAGVVQSPRYKIIEKKQPVAFWCNPISGHNTLYWYLQNLGQGPELLIRYENEEAVDDSQLPKDRFSAERLKGVDSTLKIQPAELGDSAVYLCASSLRTGGEQYFGPGTRLTVT.

This clonotype was counted many times. The chain couples TRBV12-3 or TRBV12-4 to TRBJ1-1; no reliable D call. The CDR3 is made up of 14 amino acids. Trimming cost V 1 base and J 6 bases, with 12 bases left between them. The chain's CDR3 is CASSLVQRAPEAFF. In nucleotides, the CDR3 is TGTGCCAGCAGTTTAGTACAACGAGCCCCTGAAGCTTTCTTT.

This clonotype was recorded at least ten times. V gene TRBV7-3 combines with J gene TRBJ2-1, with 8 positions matching TRBD1. Trimming at V came to 5 bases and at J to 2 bases, leaving 8 bases not matched to a gene. CDR1 SGHTA and CDR2 FQGTGA come from the germline V gene. The length of the CDR3 is 16 residues. In DNA form, the CDR3 reads TGTGCCAGCAGCCCAACCGGGACAGGTCCCTACAATGAGCAGTTCTTC. This encodes CASSPTGTGPYNEQFF.

This clonotype came up many times. V and J are TRBV28 and TRBJ2-3, with 12 bases matching TRBD2. V lost 5 bases, J lost 12 bases, and 9 bases stayed unmatched. The CDR3 consists of 14 residues. Germline V gene sequence: CDR1 MDHEN, CDR2 SYDVKM. CDR3 sequence: CASSRIGLAGTQYF. The DNA for the CDR3 is TGTGCCAGCAGTCGCATTGGACTAGCGGGGACACAGTATTTT.

This clonotype was detected many times. The chain links TRBV24-1 to TRBJ2-3; TRBD1 might be the D (6 bases). Germline-derived CDR1 and CDR2 are KGHDR and SFDVKD. The CDR3 consists of 17 residues. Trimming removed 0 bases from V and 4 bases from J, with 16 bases in between. The CDR3 DNA is TGTGCCACCAGTGATTTGGGACAGACAAATGGGGCAGATACGCAGTATTTT. Residues: CATSDLGQTNGADTQYF.